Listed below are T cell receptor beta chains from one sample, sequenced in a study of CD8+ T cells in alopecia areata. Data came from immunoSEQ multiplex PCR; TCRdb stores just in-frame clones and leaves some out. The sample consists of more than 95,000 clones, roughly 50% of them appearing once. Input material: NKG2D-low CD8+ T cells sorted from blood. All receptors derive from a human donor with alopecia areata. CDR3s include the opening cysteine and the closing phenylalanine or tryptophan. The D gene is left open where the match is weak. Clone size is given for some rows only: seen once, a few or many times, or a class if the clone is expanded.

J: TRBJ1-4; D: TRBD1; size: few; V: TRBV28; CDR3: CASRPRQGTDEKLFF; DNA: TGTGCCAGCAGACCACGACAGGGGACCGATGAAAAACTGTTTTTT
J: TRBJ2-7; D: .; size: .; V: TRBV23-1; CDR3: CASTLTATYEQYF; DNA: TGCGCCAGCACCCTGACTGCAACCTACGAGCAGTACTTC
J: TRBJ1-1; D: .; size: .; V: TRBV4-3; CDR3: CASSPTGNTEAFF; DNA: TGCGCCAGCAGCCCCACAGGGAACACTGAAGCTTTCTTT
J: TRBJ2-2; D: .; size: many; V: TRBV6-4; CDR3: CASSDSPDNTGELFF; DNA: TGTGCCAGCAGTGACTCCCCAGATAACACCGGGGAGCTGTTTTTT
J: TRBJ1-2; D: .; size: once; V: TRBV29-1; CDR3: CNTDTAGGGYTF; DNA: TGCAACACCGACACTGCGGGAGGGGGCTACACCTTC
J: TRBJ2-2; D: .; size: few; V: TRBV10-3; CDR3: CAIKLTTGELFF; DNA: TGTGCCATCAAACTAACCACCGGGGAGCTGTTTTTT
J: TRBJ2-7; D: TRBD1; size: .; V: TRBV30; CDR3: CAWSAGTGTYEQYF; DNA: TGTGCCTGGAGCGCCGGGACAGGGACATACGAGCAGTACTTC
J: TRBJ2-7; D: TRBD2; size: .; V: TRBV29-1; CDR3: CSVEDQERIGGREYEQYF; DNA: TGCAGCGTTGAAGATCAGGAGCGAATTGGCGGGAGAGAGTACGAGCAGTACTTC
J: TRBJ2-1; D: TRBD2; size: once; V: TRBV9; CDR3: CASSVGLGGSSYNEQFF; DNA: TGTGCCAGCAGCGTAGGACTGGGGGGGAGCTCCTACAATGAGCAGTTCTTC
J: TRBJ2-5; D: .; size: .; V: TRBV2; CDR3: CASILGGGVRETQYF; DNA: TGTGCCAGCATTCTCGGGGGCGGGGTGCGGGAGACCCAGTACTTC
J: TRBJ1-5; D: .; size: .; V: TRBV6-1; CDR3: CASSSGNQPQHF; DNA: TGTGCCAGCAGTTCCGGGAATCAGCCCCAGCATTTT
J: TRBJ2-4; D: .; size: few; V: TRBV29-1; CDR3: CSVGQGGGDIQYF; DNA: TGCAGCGTTGGGCAGGGGGGTGGTGACATTCAGTACTTC
J: TRBJ2-7; D: .; size: .; V: TRBV11-2; CDR3: CASTGRVGEQYF; DNA: TGTGCCAGCACCGGCAGAGTGGGCGAGCAGTACTTC
J: TRBJ2-7; D: .; size: .; V: TRBV27; CDR3: CASSTRESSYEQYF; DNA: TGTGCCAGCAGTACCCGGGAGAGCTCCTACGAGCAGTACTTC
J: TRBJ2-7; D: .; size: few; V: TRBV29-1; CDR3: CSVERRPYEQYF; DNA: TGCAGCGTCGAGCGCCGACCCTACGAGCAGTACTTC
J: TRBJ2-5; D: .; size: .; V: TRBV2; CDR3: CASMWLDGRTQYF; DNA: TGTGCCAGCATGTGGCTAGACGGAAGGACCCAGTACTTC
J: TRBJ2-7; D: .; size: .; V: TRBV25-1; CDR3: CASSDISYEQYF; DNA: TGTGCCAGCAGTGACATCTCCTACGAGCAGTACTTC
J: TRBJ2-5; D: TRBD1; size: few; V: TRBV7-2; CDR3: CADRESSQETQYF; DNA: TGTGCGGACAGGGAGAGCTCTCAAGAGACCCAGTACTTC
J: TRBJ2-5; D: TRBD1; size: .; V: TRBV29-1; CDR3: CSVDGDRGQETQYF; DNA: TGCAGCGTTGACGGGGACAGGGGGCAGGAGACCCAGTACTTC
J: TRBJ2-5; D: .; size: once; V: TRBV27; CDR3: CASRYQPGTETQYF; DNA: TGTGCCAGCAGATACCAACCCGGGACAGAGACCCAGTACTTC
J: TRBJ2-7; D: .; size: .; V: TRBV14; CDR3: CASSQVGNSYEQYF; DNA: TGTGCCAGCAGCCAAGTTGGGAACTCCTACGAGCAGTACTTC
J: TRBJ2-2; D: .; size: .; V: TRBV29-1; CDR3: CSARSPNTGELFF; DNA: TGCAGCGCTAGGTCACCGAACACCGGGGAGCTGTTTTTT
J: TRBJ2-2; D: .; size: .; V: TRBV9; CDR3: CASKGENTGELFF; DNA: TGTGCCAGCAAGGGGGAGAACACCGGGGAGCTGTTTTTT
J: TRBJ2-5; D: .; size: .; V: TRBV10-1; CDR3: CASSEHPGATNQETQYF; DNA: TGCGCCAGCAGTGAGCACCCGGGCGCAACCAACCAAGAGACCCAGTACTTC
J: TRBJ1-1; D: .; size: few; V: TRBV29-1; CDR3: CSVPGIEGTEAFF; DNA: TGCAGCGTTCCTGGCATTGAGGGCACTGAAGCTTTCTTT
J: TRBJ2-7; D: TRBD1; size: .; V: TRBV28; CDR3: CASSSTGPLPYEQYF; DNA: TGTGCCAGCAGCTCGACAGGGCCCCTCCCCTACGAGCAGTACTTC
J: TRBJ1-2; D: .; size: .; V: TRBV4-1; CDR3: CASSPLVDDYGYTF; DNA: TGCGCCAGCAGCCCTCTCGTGGACGACTATGGCTACACCTTC
J: TRBJ2-7; D: .; size: few; V: TRBV7-9; CDR3: CASSLRPDEQYF; DNA: TGTGCCAGCAGCCTGAGACCTGACGAGCAGTACTTC
J: TRBJ1-1; D: TRBD1; size: few; V: TRBV23-1; CDR3: CASRQEQGDTEAFF; DNA: TGCGCCAGCAGGCAGGAGCAGGGGGACACTGAAGCTTTCTTT
J: TRBJ2-5; D: .; size: .; V: TRBV5-1; CDR3: CASSVLRDEDTQYF; DNA: TGCGCCAGCAGCGTGCTCAGAGACGAGGATACCCAGTACTTC
J: TRBJ1-1; D: .; size: .; V: TRBV23-1; CDR3: CASSQGQNTEAFF; DNA: TGCGCCAGCAGTCAAGGGCAGAACACTGAAGCTTTCTTT
J: TRBJ2-3; D: TRBD2; size: few; V: TRBV14; CDR3: CASSQDLSGRTQYF; DNA: TGTGCCAGCAGCCAAGATTTAAGCGGGAGAACGCAGTATTTT
J: TRBJ2-7; D: .; size: .; V: TRBV27; CDR3: CASRSAYEQYF; DNA: TGTGCCAGCCGCTCGGCCTACGAGCAGTACTTC
J: TRBJ2-5; D: .; size: .; V: TRBV5-1; CDR3: CASSHTGSQETQYF; DNA: TGCGCCAGCAGCCATACAGGGAGCCAAGAGACCCAGTACTTC
J: TRBJ2-7; D: .; size: .; V: TRBV29-1; CDR3: CSVVLDSSYEQYF; DNA: TGCAGCGTCGTCCTTGACAGTTCCTACGAGCAGTACTTC
J: TRBJ1-6; D: .; size: .; V: TRBV9; CDR3: CASSVSGPNSPLHF; DNA: TGTGCCAGCAGCGTATCCGGACCTAATTCACCCCTCCACTTT
J: TRBJ1-1; D: .; size: .; V: TRBV29-1; CDR3: CSTFGPFYEAFF; DNA: TGCAGCACCTTCGGACCGTTCTATGAAGCTTTCTTT
J: TRBJ2-2; D: .; size: few; V: TRBV29-1; CDR3: CSVGDTGELFF; DNA: TGCAGCGTTGGAGACACCGGGGAGCTGTTTTTT
J: TRBJ2-7; D: .; size: .; V: TRBV29-1; CDR3: CSAGTSYNPYEQYF; DNA: TGCAGCGCGGGGACATCCTATAATCCCTACGAGCAGTACTTC
J: TRBJ2-3; D: TRBD2; size: .; V: TRBV27; CDR3: CASSSLAGGRSDTQYF; DNA: TGTGCCAGCAGTTCGCTAGCGGGGGGTCGATCGGATACGCAGTATTTT
J: TRBJ1-1; D: .; size: .; V: TRBV5-1; CDR3: CASSLDLGNTEAFF; DNA: TGCGCCAGCAGCTTGGATTTAGGGAACACTGAAGCTTTCTTT
J: TRBJ2-5; D: .; size: .; V: TRBV28; CDR3: CASSPPTQETQYF; DNA: TGTGCCAGCAGTCCCCCGACTCAAGAGACCCAGTACTTC
J: TRBJ2-7; D: .; size: .; V: TRBV5-1; CDR3: CASSDTDSSPSNSRYSYEQYF; DNA: TGCGCCAGCAGCGACACCGACAGTAGCCCCAGCAACAGCCGTTATTCCTACGAGCAGTACTTC
J: TRBJ2-7; D: .; size: .; V: TRBV2; CDR3: CASMGGSYYEQYF; DNA: TGTGCCAGCATGGGAGGCAGTTACTACGAGCAGTACTTC
J: TRBJ2-5; D: .; size: .; V: TRBV2; CDR3: CASSDGKIQTQYF; DNA: TGTGCCAGCAGTGATGGAAAGATACAGACCCAGTACTTC
J: TRBJ2-1; D: TRBD1; size: .; V: TRBV5-1; CDR3: CASTSTFDRDNEQFF; DNA: TGCGCCAGCACCTCGACTTTCGACAGGGACAATGAGCAGTTCTTC
J: TRBJ2-1; D: .; size: .; V: TRBV5-6; CDR3: CASSIKGQSFQEFF; DNA: TGTGCCAGCAGCATCAAGGGGCAGTCTTTTCAGGAGTTCTTC
J: TRBJ2-3; D: .; size: .; V: TRBV11-2; CDR3: CASSLPIPDTQYF; DNA: TGTGCCAGCAGCTTACCCATACCAGATACGCAGTATTTT
J: TRBJ2-2; D: .; size: once; V: TRBV20-1; CDR3: CSASIVGELFF; DNA: TGCAGTGCCTCTATAGTGGGGGAGCTGTTTTTT